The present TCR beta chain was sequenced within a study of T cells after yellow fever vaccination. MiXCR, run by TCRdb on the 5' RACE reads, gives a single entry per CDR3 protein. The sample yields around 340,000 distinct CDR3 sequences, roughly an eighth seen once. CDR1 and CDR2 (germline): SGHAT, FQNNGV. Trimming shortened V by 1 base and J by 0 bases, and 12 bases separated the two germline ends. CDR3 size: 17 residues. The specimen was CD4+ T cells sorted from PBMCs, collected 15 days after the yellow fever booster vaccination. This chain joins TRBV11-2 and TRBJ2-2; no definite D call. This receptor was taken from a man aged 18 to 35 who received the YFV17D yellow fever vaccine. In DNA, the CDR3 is TGTGCCAGCAGCTTAGCCGTAAGGGTCGCGAACACCGGGGAGCTGTTTTTT. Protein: CASSLAVRVANTGELFF.